This is a list of T cell receptor beta chains from one sample in a study of beta chain features in type 1 diabetes. Repertoires were generated with immunoSEQ multiplex PCR, while TCRdb's copy carries only in-frame clones and drops some. The table includes around 56,000 clones, about 50% detected once. Sequencing was carried out using Tregs from blood. The receptors derive from a middle-aged woman with type 1 diabetes. Each CDR3 is given with its conserved first and last residue. A D gene is named only where the DNA matches it firmly. Some rows have no size entry. The others give once, few or many, or a class for an expanded clone.

cdr3_nt cdr3_aa v_call clone_size j_call d_call
TGCGCCAGCCGACTAGGGCCTAGCACAGATACGCAGTATTTT CASRLGPSTDTQYF TRBV5-1 NA TRBJ2-3 NA
TGTGCCACCAGCAGAGATGAGGTTAACACCATATATTTT CATSRDEVNTIYF TRBV15 NA TRBJ1-3 NA
TGTGCCAGCAGAGTTGACAGACATCAGCCCCAGCATTTT CASRVDRHQPQHF TRBV6-6 NA TRBJ1-5 NA
TGCGCCAGCAGCTTGCGCAATGAGCAGTTCTTC CASSLRNEQFF TRBV5-1 NA TRBJ2-1 NA
TGTGCCAGCAGTCGGACAGGGGCCTACCCCTACGAGCAGTACTTC CASSRTGAYPYEQYF TRBV6-5 NA TRBJ2-7 TRBD1
TGTGCCAGCAGCGTAAGCCAGGGTTACGAGCAGTACTTC CASSVSQGYEQYF TRBV9 NA TRBJ2-7 NA
TGCGCCAGCAGCTTTTCGGGGGACCAGCCCCAGCATTTT CASSFSGDQPQHF TRBV5-1 NA TRBJ1-5 NA
TGCGCCAGCAGCCATAGCGGGAGGGAAACCGGGGAGCTGTTTTTT CASSHSGRETGELFF TRBV4-3 NA TRBJ2-2 TRBD2
TGTGCCAGCAGTCAACAGTCTGGGGCCAACGTCCTGACTTTC CASSQQSGANVLTF TRBV28 NA TRBJ2-6 NA
TGCGCCAGCAGCCAAGGTGGAGGGTTTCAGCCCCAGCATTTT CASSQGGGFQPQHF TRBV4-1 NA TRBJ1-5 NA
TGTGCCAGCAGCACTGGACAAGCCACCGGGGAGCTGTTTTTT CASSTGQATGELFF TRBV5-6 few TRBJ2-2 NA
TGTGCCATCAGTGAGGCGGCTGGCGGGCAGCCCCAGCATTTT CAISEAAGGQPQHF TRBV10-3 once TRBJ1-5 NA
TGTGCCAGCAGCTTGGGGACAGGGCTTGGCTACACCTTC CASSLGTGLGYTF TRBV5-5 NA TRBJ1-2 TRBD1
TGTGCCAGCAGCGTAAATGTTGGGGGGAGAGAGACCCAGTACTTC CASSVNVGGRETQYF TRBV9 NA TRBJ2-5 NA
TGTGCCAGCAGGGGGGACTACGGCACAGATACGCAGTATTTT CASRGDYGTDTQYF TRBV7-8 NA TRBJ2-3 TRBD2
TGCGCCAGCAGTAGGGGGCACGAGCAGTACTTC CASSRGHEQYF TRBV4-3 NA TRBJ2-7 TRBD1
TGTGCCAGCAGCGTATTCCCTGACAGCCATGGCTACACCTTC CASSVFPDSHGYTF TRBV9 NA TRBJ1-2 NA
TGTGCCAGCAGCTTATGGACAGGGGGGACCGGGGAGCTGTTTTTT CASSLWTGGTGELFF TRBV7-8 NA TRBJ2-2 TRBD1
TGTGCCAGCAGGGGACAGGGGAGCTCCTACGAGCAGTACTTC CASRGQGSSYEQYF TRBV6-6 NA TRBJ2-7 TRBD1
TGTGCCAGCAGTCCAGGACAACAAGGCTATGGCTACACCTTC CASSPGQQGYGYTF TRBV6-5 few TRBJ1-2 NA
TGTGCCAGCAGTGGTACAGGGGATCAGCCCCAGCATTTT CASSGTGDQPQHF TRBV25-1 few TRBJ1-5 TRBD1
TGCGCCAGCTCCGGCGGCCCAACTAATGAAAAACTGTTTTTT CASSGGPTNEKLFF TRBV23-1 NA TRBJ1-4 NA
TGTGCCTGGAGTGTAAGTGGGCGCAATCAGCCCCAGCATTTT CAWSVSGRNQPQHF TRBV30 NA TRBJ1-5 NA
TGTGCCAGCAGCTCAAGAGCGGGTCGCTACGAGCAGTACTTC CASSSRAGRYEQYF TRBV5-4 NA TRBJ2-7 NA
TGTGCCAGCAGTCTCACCTACAATCAGCCCCAGCATTTT CASSLTYNQPQHF TRBV2 NA TRBJ1-5 NA
TGTGCCAGCAGCCTACAGGGAAATGAGCAGTTCTTC CASSLQGNEQFF TRBV7-9 NA TRBJ2-1 NA